A selection of T cell receptor beta chains follows, all from one sample in a study of T cells in Graves' hyperthyroidism and ophthalmopathy. TCRdb independently ran MiXCR on the multiplex PCR reads; one entry per CDR3 protein. This table has roughly 570,000 distinct CDR3 sequences, 46% appearing once. The sample was peripheral blood or thyroid tissue (not recorded which). The source of these receptors is a young woman with Graves' hyperthyroidism. The CDR3 runs from the conserved cysteine through the conserved F or W. Rows give clone size only sometimes, using once, few, many, or a class for an expanded clone.

v_call,clone_size,j_call,cdr3_aa
TRBV27,many,TRBJ2-7,CAVVPTGAYEQYF
TRBV7-9,once,TRBJ1-1,CASSPGTGEGDTEAFF
TRBV29-1,.,TRBJ1-2,CSVVYGGYGYTF
TRBV7-9,.,TRBJ2-7,CASGPTGYEQYF
TRBV2,.,TRBJ2-7,CASSSGRTDTQYF
TRBV20-1,.,TRBJ2-5,CSARDAGGRGETQYF
TRBV20-1,.,TRBJ2-1,CSASSSAINNEQFF
TRBV7-3,many,TRBJ2-2,CASSSQRNTGELFF
TRBV10-3,many,TRBJ2-7,CASKAGGEDEQYF
TRBV27,.,TRBJ2-7,CASSKQGLYEQYF
TRBV4-1,few,TRBJ1-1,CASSQDGTGDSAFF
TRBV7-9,.,TRBJ2-7,CASSLVGTDETYEQYF
TRBV20-1,many,TRBJ1-5,CSATGTDNQPQHF
TRBV7-9,few,TRBJ1-5,CASSLAGDLGNQPQHF
TRBV29-1,.,TRBJ1-1,CSVWTVNTEAFF
TRBV25-1,many,TRBJ2-7,CASSERTSAYEQYF
TRBV12-3/TRBV12-4,once,TRBJ2-5,CAGSMPGLAGVVGETQYF
TRBV30,few,TRBJ1-1,CAWSMTGGYTEAFF
TRBV12-3/TRBV12-4,many,TRBJ1-5,CASSAEGQLNQPQHF
TRBV12-3/TRBV12-4,.,TRBJ2-7,CASSHVRDRGFF
TRBV7-2,.,TRBJ1-1,CASKTSWGGTEAFF
TRBV5-1,.,TRBJ2-7,CASRMGGGSDNSYEQYF
TRBV12-3/TRBV12-4,once,TRBJ2-5,CASSIRDSADTQYF
TRBV7-9,.,TRBJ1-5,CASSRGEASRYEHF
TRBV6-6,.,TRBJ1-6,CASSYPGGEDSPLHF
TRBV19,many,TRBJ2-6,CASSSSFGRGRSGANVLTF
TRBV5-1,many,TRBJ2-7,CASSLWGQDVNEQYF
TRBV7-6,.,TRBJ2-5,CASSSLGLAVYQETQYF
TRBV24-1,.,TRBJ2-6,CATSEQKREGANVLTF
TRBV7-3,few,TRBJ2-3,CASSLSVTGGTQYF
TRBV20-1,.,TRBJ1-2,CSAERLAGGYTF
TRBV29-1,.,TRBJ2-5,CSGQGLAGGGETQYF
TRBV10-3,many,TRBJ1-1,CAIRPGEGTEAFF
TRBV15,.,TRBJ2-3,CATSRDAGDYADTQYF
TRBV7-9,.,TRBJ2-6,CASSPQGATTEAF
TRBV29-1,.,TRBJ1-2,CSVTGDYGYTF
TRBV12-3/TRBV12-4,few,TRBJ2-7,CASSFTDPGDEQYF
TRBV7-9,.,TRBJ2-7,CASSVDSGYEQYF
TRBV7-3,few,TRBJ2-7,CASSLTPGTSGKSF
TRBV6-1,.,TRBJ1-1,CASSADRDDRKGVRTEAFF
TRBV6-5,few,TRBJ2-5,CASTPQGGTETQYF
TRBV6-5,many,TRBJ1-4,CASSYRQAEKLFF
TRBV10-3,many,TRBJ2-7,CAITQTGIKSGEQYF
TRBV7-9,.,TRBJ2-5,CASLPTGEGETQYF
TRBV20-1,many,TRBJ1-1,CSARVTPEAFF
TRBV6-5,.,TRBJ2-1,CATLAGEYNEQFF
TRBV7-8,.,TRBJ2-7,CVSSLRSSGSPYEQYF
TRBV2,many,TRBJ2-2,CASGTSGGTGELFF
TRBV5-1,many,TRBJ2-2,CASSQGELFF
TRBV2,.,TRBJ1-2,CASSGYGGAGNTF